A single sample is the source of the 12 T cell receptor beta chains below, sequenced in a study of T cell responses to AZD1222 COVID-19 vaccine. Generated by immunoSEQ multiplex PCR, the TCRdb table keeps only in-frame clones and is missing some. The sample consists of around 180,000 clones, around 88% of them appearing once. Source: peripheral blood, taken on day 0 of AZD1222 vaccination. All receptors derive from an adult in good health.

The rearrangement joins TRBV20-1 to TRBJ1-1, with D unresolved. V gave up 3 bases and J gave up 3 bases, with 8 bases separating them. Germline values: CDR1 DFQATT, CDR2 SNEGSKA (reference sequence). The CDR3 sequence is 12 residues long. The CDR3, as DNA: TGCAGTGCTAGTCGCGGGGACACTGAAGCTTTCTTT. It yields the protein CSASRGDTEAFF.

The genes are TRBV7-3 and TRBJ1-2; D is possibly TRBD1 (6 bases). Deletions cut 6 bases from V and 4 bases from J, with 15 bases between. In germline, CDR1 is SGHTA, CDR2 FQGTGA. The CDR3 sequence is 14 residues long. The CDR3 sequence: CASRYRLGAYGYTF. In DNA, the CDR3 is TGTGCCAGCAGATACAGGTTGGGGGCCTATGGCTACACCTTC.

This chain joins TRBV6-6 and TRBJ2-1, with 8 bases matching TRBD1. This CDR3 is built from 17 residues. Germline loops: CDR1 MNHNY, CDR2 SVGAGI (reference sequence). Trimming removed 5 bases from V and 7 bases from J; junction bases left unmatched: 16. CDR3 DNA: TGTGCCAGCAGTCCCTATCGGACAGGGAAAAGTATAAATGAGCAGTTCTTC. Encoded protein: CASSPYRTGKSINEQFF.

The chain combines TRBV5-1 with TRBJ2-5; D gene uncertain. CDR3 length: 14 residues. Germline CDR1 is SGHRS and CDR2 is YFSETQ. Trimming shortened V by 3 bases and J by 5 bases, and 14 bases separated the two germline ends. The CDR3 DNA reads as TGCGCCAGCAGCTCTGGACGCGGATGGGAGACCCAGTACTTC. Its translation is CASSSGRGWETQYF.

The rearrangement joins TRBV9 to TRBJ1-1, with 8 bases matching TRBD1. Looked up from germline, CDR1 is SGDLS and CDR2 is YYNGEE. The junction had 5 bases not matched to a gene; V was cut back by 3 bases and J by 1 base. The CDR3 totals 15 residues. This CDR3 is CASSDPGGANTEAFF. The CDR3 region has the DNA TGTGCCAGCAGCGATCCAGGGGGCGCGAACACTGAAGCTTTCTTT.

The rearrangement joins TRBV7-9 to TRBJ2-7, with 10 bases lining up with TRBD2. The junction had 7 bases not matched to a gene; V was cut back by 3 bases and J by 5 bases. There are 15 residues in the CDR3. Germline V gene data show CDR1 as SEHNR and CDR2 as FQNEAQ (reference sequence). CDR3 amino acids: CASSFSGGIEDEQYF. For the CDR3, the DNA is TGTGCCAGCAGCTTTAGCGGGGGGATCGAGGACGAGCAGTACTTC.

In the case of this clone: At one boundary the junction diverges from the germline segment, which might be a read error. The chain has TRBV11-2 and TRBJ2-1; 8 nucleotides align to TRBD2. Per the germline V gene, CDR1 is SGHAT and CDR2 is FQNNGV. The CDR3 has 17 residues. CDR3 loop: CASSLDSAGAVYNEQFF. The DNA of the CDR3 is TGTGCCAGCAGCCTAGATTCAGCGGGAGCAGTCTACAATGAGCAGTTCTTC. The entire variable domain, with the rest obtained from reference TRBV11-2 and TRBJ2-1, is as follows: EAGVAQSPRYKIIEKRQSVAFWCNPISGHATLYWYQQILGQGPKLLIQFQNNGVVDDSQLPKDRFSAERLKGVDSTLKIQPAKLEDSAVYLCASSLDSAGAVYNEQFFGPGTRLTVL.

This chain uses TRBV12-3 or TRBV12-4 with TRBJ2-5; a weak D match, TRBD1 (5 bases). Trimming took 6 bases from V and 3 from J, leaving 11 bases between them. There are 13 residues in the CDR3. CDR3 coding DNA: TGTGCCAGCAGGCTCGACAGTGAAGAGACCCAGTACTTC. Translation: CASRLDSEETQYF.

CDR3: CASSLRQGSEKLFF. The CDR3 bases are TGTGCCAGCAGCTTACGACAGGGGAGTGAAAAACTGTTTTTT. The chain carries TRBV7-9 and TRBJ1-4; the match to TRBD1 covers 8 bases. Germline V gives CDR1 SEHNR, CDR2 FQNEAQ (reference sequence). Losses at the gene ends were 2 bases for V and 7 bases for J; bases not matched to a gene: 3. The CDR3 contains 14 residues.

The chain carries TRBV6-1 and TRBJ1-2; D remains unclear. With 2 bases removed from V and 4 bases from J, the gap between germline ends came to 8 bases. CDR3 size: 13 residues. Germline lookup yields CDR1 MNHNS and CDR2 SASEGT. The CDR3 DNA is TGTGCCAGCAGTGAACGGAAAATCTATGGCTACACCTTC. It encodes CASSERKIYGYTF.

A note on this clone: A read error is possible here, since a much larger clone lies one base away. V usage is TRBV6-2 or TRBV6-3 and J usage is TRBJ1-6, with D hard to call. The CDR3 is 13 amino acids. CDR1 and CDR2 (germline): MNHEY, SVGEGT. V lost 2 bases to trimming and J lost 5 bases, with 4 bases between them. The CDR3 sequence: CASSYRDNSPLHF. CDR3 nucleotide sequence: TGTGCCAGCAGTTACAGGGATAATTCACCCCTCCACTTT.

This chain connects TRBV11-2 to TRBJ2-5, with unresolved D. This CDR3 has 15 residues. Germline V CDR1 and CDR2: SGHAT, FQNNGV. V lost 5 bases and J 2 bases, leaving 15 bases between the germline ends. The CDR3 nucleotides are TGTGCCAGCAGCCGAGCCCATGGAGTTCAAGAGACCCAGTACTTC. Amino acid sequence: CASSRAHGVQETQYF.